This TCR beta chain was recorded in a study of CD8 T cells in Susac syndrome. Findings and caveats of the study: Only a relatively small number of individuals were included in the TCR sequencing and HLA analysis.

As to this clonotype: Its antigen is still unknown.

Germline V gene data show CDR1 as SEHNR and CDR2 as FQNEAQ (reference sequence). Trimming stripped 7 bases from V and 9 bases from J, with 12 bases between. There are 11 residues in the CDR3. Sequencing of TCR beta was performed on blood CD8+ T cells and on blood CD4+ T cells. Negative isolation yielded CD8+ and CD4+ T cells; FACS enriched TEMRA cells. When the RNA was reverse transcribed, random hexamers were used with an input of 0.5 to 1 ug. TCRdb fed the immunoSEQ multiplex PCR reads into MiXCR, producing one record per CDR3 protein. Among tens of thousands of distinct CDR3 sequences listed, 90% to 95% were seen once.

The genes are TRBV7-9 and TRBJ1-1; D may be TRBD1 (5 bases). The TCR was taken from a human donor in good health. The sample taken for sequencing was CD8+ T cells from PBMCs. CDR3 sequence: CASTRGRQAFF. CDR3 nucleotides: TGTGCCAGCACGCGGGGGAGACAAGCTTTCTTT. The full variable domain, its missing parts supplied by reference TRBV7-9 and TRBJ1-1, is DTGVSQNPRHKITKRGQNVTFRCDPISEHNRLYWYRQTLGQGPEFLTYFQNEAQLEKSRLLSDRFSAERPKGSFSTLEIQRTEQGDSAMYLCASTRGRQAFFGQGTRLTVV.